Below are 5 T cell receptor beta chains sequenced from a single sample in a study of blood T cells in healthy people across ages. Sample-barcoded 5' priming and a J-beta primer mix drove a second PCR of 7 to 11 cycles. MiXCR, applied by TCRdb to the 5' RACE reads, yields one record per CDR3 protein. Of 780,000 or so distinct CDR3 sequences in the sample, about 25% were seen once. These data were also filed under a second study, of T cells of mothers and their children.

Specimen: blood. The receptors originated from a boy aged 10-17 years in good health.

V is TRBV6-5 and J is TRBJ2-5; weak D call: TRBD1 (5 bases). V was clipped by 1 base and J by 2 bases, with 11 bases between them. There are 15 residues in the CDR3. Looked up from germline, CDR1 is MNHEY and CDR2 is SVGAGI. CDR3: CASSYYQGGQETQYF. The DNA of the CDR3 is TGTGCCAGCAGTTACTACCAGGGTGGGCAAGAGACCCAGTACTTC.

The chain couples TRBV28 to TRBJ1-1; the D is unclear. V shed 5 bases and J shed 2 bases, with 9 bases lying between them. Germline lookup yields CDR1 MDHEN and CDR2 SYDVKM. CDR3 length: 13 residues. CDR3 amino acids: CASSPYGNTEAFF. As DNA, the CDR3 is TGTGCCAGCAGTCCCTACGGTAACACTGAAGCTTTCTTT.

The table lists this clonotype with a few counts. The chain links TRBV20-1 to TRBJ2-7; TRBD1 is a possible D gene (6 bases). CDR1 is DFQATT, CDR2 SNEGSKA, per germline (reference sequence). Between the trimmed V and J ends, which lost 6 bases and 2 bases, there was a span of 20 bases. The CDR3 consists of 15 residues. The CDR3 nucleotides are TGCAGTGCCCCCCTGATACGGGACATCCCCTACGAGCAGTACTTC. This encodes CSAPLIRDIPYEQYF.

The CDR3 coding sequence is TGCAGCGTTGAGGAAATTGGGGGCCAAGAGACCCAGTACTTC. Encoded protein: CSVEEIGGQETQYF. The chain employs TRBV29-1 and TRBJ2-5; the D call may be TRBD1 or TRBD2 (5 bases each). This CDR3 contains 14 residues. From germline, CDR1 is SQVTM and CDR2 ANQGSEA. Deletions cut 3 bases from V and 1 base from J, with 12 bases between.

This clonotype was observed a few times. The V and J genes are TRBV28 and TRBJ2-7; 7 nucleotides agree with TRBD2. J was trimmed by 0 bases and V by 5 bases; bases with no gene match: 4. The CDR3 has 14 amino acids. CDR1 MDHEN and CDR2 SYDVKM come from the germline V gene. CDR3 in amino acids: CASSAGTNSYEQYF. CDR3 nucleotides: TGTGCCAGCAGTGCCGGGACTAACTCCTACGAGCAGTACTTC.